These 21 T cell receptor beta chains share one sample of origin, sequenced in a study of Tregs in tolerant kidney transplant recipients. Method: immunoSEQ multiplex PCR; TCRdb's copy keeps in-frame clones and lacks some. In total, the table holds under 55,000 clones. The input for sequencing was CD4+ T cells from blood, taken before the transplant. These TCRs come from a human donor who received a combined kidney and bone marrow transplant.

Turning to this clone: Coverage ceases 3 residues before the CDR3 finishes, and the germline J gene fills in the end. This chain connects TRBV19 to TRBJ2-5; D possibly corresponds to TRBD2 (5 bases). Between the trimmed V and J ends, which lost 3 bases and 2 bases, there was a span of 10 bases. CDR3 size: 14 residues. Germline V gene sequence: CDR1 LNHDA, CDR2 SQIVND (reference sequence). The DNA read from the CDR3 is TGTGCCAGTAGTATGCCGCGGGTACAAGAGACC. Its translation is CASSMPRVQET. The full CDR3 reads CASSMPRVQETQYF.

Remarks on this clone: Coverage ceases 3 residues before the CDR3 finishes, and the germline J gene fills in the end. The genes are TRBV19 and TRBJ2-2; TRBD1 matches at 12 bases. CDR3 length equals 15 residues. V lost 6 bases, J lost 7 bases, and 6 bases stayed unmatched. The germline CDR1 and CDR2 sequences are LNHDA and SQIVND (reference sequence). The part of the CDR3 DNA that was read is TGTGCCAGTAGCCCGGGACAGGGGGCGGGCGGGGAG. As protein: CASSPGQGAGGE. The CDR3 in its entirety is CASSPGQGAGGELFF.

Concerning this clone: The read ends 3 residues shy of where the CDR3 ends; the end is completed using the germline J gene. The chain joins TRBV19 to TRBJ2-7, with D possibly matching TRBD2 (6 bases). The germline V gene has CDR1 LNHDA and CDR2 SQIVND (reference sequence). Trimming took 5 bases from V and 2 from J, leaving 10 bases between them. This CDR3 has 13 amino acids. The CDR3 protein is CASSPGLTYEQYF. CDR3 DNA (partial): TGTGCCAGTAGTCCGGGACTTACCTACGAG.

A word on this clone: The read ends 3 residues early relative to the CDR3; the germline J gene fills the gap. The chain has TRBV7-9 and TRBJ2-7; 10 bases are a match to TRBD2. V shed 5 bases, J shed 5 bases, and the junction held 6 bases outside the gene matches. This CDR3 comprises 14 residues. Germline CDR1 and CDR2: SEHNR and FQNEAQ (reference sequence). CDR3 loop: CASSPSGGAHEQYF. CDR3 DNA (partial): TGTGCCAGCAGCCCAAGCGGGGGGGCCCACGAG.

As for this clone: The read ends 3 residues shy of where the CDR3 ends; the end is completed using the germline J gene. This chain uses TRBV7-9 with TRBJ2-1; the match to TRBD2 covers 7 bases. The germline V gene encodes CDR1 SEHNR and CDR2 FQNEAQ (reference sequence). This CDR3 region has 15 residues. Germline trimming cut 1 base from V and 4 bases from J; bases unmatched to any gene: 4. Here the CDR3 reads CASSLVLADYNEQFF. CDR3 DNA (partial): TGTGCCAGCAGCTTAGTGCTAGCGGATTACAATGAG.

The CDR3 is CASSPTGDEQYF. The covered CDR3 bases are TGTGCCAGCTCACCAACAGGGGACGAG. This chain joins TRBV18 and TRBJ2-7; 7 positions agree with TRBD1. The read ends 3 residues before the CDR3 terminus; that terminus is restored from the germline J gene. Germline loops: CDR1 KGHSH, CDR2 LQKENI. The CDR3 covers 12 residues. The ends lost 2 bases at V and 5 bases at J; junction bases unmatched: 0.

To note about this clone: With the read ending 3 residues before the CDR3 end, the germline J gene is used to fill in that end. The chain is built from TRBV7-6 and TRBJ1-4; D is ambiguous. This CDR3 is built from 16 residues. Germline V gene lookup returns CDR1 SGHVS and CDR2 FNYEAQ. Trimming cost V 2 bases and J 5 bases, with 15 bases left between them. This chain's CDR3 is CASSLSVGRRNEKLFF. The sequenced CDR3 bases are TGTGCCAGCAGCTTATCAGTAGGCCGGCGGAATGAAAAA. The full variable domain, completed using reference TRBV7-6 and TRBJ1-4, is GAGVSQSPRYKVTKRGQDVALRCDPISGHVSLYWYRQALGQGPEFLTYFNYEAQQDKSGLPNDRFSAERPEGSISTLTIQRTEQRDSAMYRCASSLSVGRRNEKLFFGSGTQLSVL.

With regard to this clone: Read coverage stops 3 residues before the CDR3 terminus; the germline J gene supplies the remainder. The chain is built from TRBV7-9 and TRBJ2-5, with 9 positions matching TRBD1. This CDR3 is built from 15 residues. V dropped 1 base and J dropped 4; count of bases not matched to a gene: 4. Germline V CDR1 and CDR2: SEHNR, FQNEAQ (reference sequence). The CDR3 loop reads CASSLDRGRGETQYF. CDR3 bases read: TGTGCCAGCAGCTTAGACAGGGGGCGCGGAGAGACC.

Worth noting for this clone: The missing CDR3 end, 3 residues past where the read stops, is filled in from the germline J gene. This chain uses TRBV5-5 with TRBJ1-2, with D maybe TRBD1 (6 bases). Germline V gene data show CDR1 as SGHKS and CDR2 as YYEKEE (reference sequence). The CDR3 contains 13 residues. Trimming took 1 base from V and 7 from J, leaving 11 bases between them. The chain's CDR3 is CASSLWGQGGYTF. The CDR3 bases that were read are TGTGCCAGCAGCTTGTGGGGGCAGGGTGGC.

Regarding this clone: The read falls 3 residues short of the CDR3 end, and the missing part is taken from the germline J gene. This chain connects TRBV19 to TRBJ2-4, with TRBD1 matching 11 bases. CDR3 length equals 18 residues. Germline V gene sequence: CDR1 LNHDA, CDR2 SQIVND (reference sequence). The trim removed 5 bases at V and 1 base at J, leaving 10 bases unmatched. The CDR3 bases that were read are TGTGCCAGTAGTCGGACAGGGGGCAATGCCGGGGCCAAAAACATT. Translated: CASSRTGGNAGAKNI. The entire CDR3 reads CASSRTGGNAGAKNIQYF.

As concerns this clone: The read terminates 3 residues before the CDR3 end, so the remaining end is supplied by the germline J gene. The gene calls are TRBV19 and TRBJ2-1; D gene ambiguous. With 5 bases removed from V and 6 bases from J, the gap between germline ends came to 20 bases. The germline V gene encodes CDR1 LNHDA and CDR2 SQIVND (reference sequence). This CDR3 has 16 residues. CDR3 amino acids: CASSPAWQVGFNEQFF. The CDR3 DNA, read in part, is TGTGCCAGTAGTCCCGCTTGGCAGGTAGGGTTCAATGAG. The full variable domain, rest sourced from reference TRBV19 and TRBJ2-1, is DGGITQSPKYLFRKEGQNVTLSCEQNLNHDAMYWYRQDPGQGLRLIYYSQIVNDFQKGDIAEGYSVSREKKESFPLTVTSAQKNPTAFYLCASSPAWQVGFNEQFFGPGTRLTVL.

In regard to this clone: The read terminates 3 residues before the CDR3 end, so the remaining end is supplied by the germline J gene. The J gene is TRBJ2-5, the V gene TRBV30, with 9 bases lining up with TRBD1. This CDR3 region has 14 residues. Germline CDR1 GTSNPN, CDR2 SVGIG (reference sequence). The V and J ends lost 4 bases and 4 bases, in that order; junction bases with no gene match: 7. The covered CDR3 bases are TGTGCCTGGACCCCCGGACAGGGGATAGAGACC. It translates to CAWTPGQGIET. The entire CDR3 is CAWTPGQGIETQYF. Looking up the rest from reference TRBV30 and TRBJ2-5 gives the full variable domain: SQTIHQWPATLVQPVGSPLSLECTVEGTSNPNLYWYRQAAGRGLQLLFYSVGIGQISSEVPQNLSASRPQDRQFILSSKKLLLSDSGFYLCAWTPGQGIETQYFGPGTRLLVL.

Turning to this clone: The DNA ends 3 residues before the CDR3 does, and the rest of the CDR3 is filled in from the germline J gene. The gene calls are TRBV11-2 and TRBJ1-4; 7 bases match TRBD1. There are 14 residues in the CDR3. Germline lookup yields CDR1 SGHAT and CDR2 FQNNGV. V lost 6 bases, J lost 1 base, and 2 bases stayed unmatched. The CDR3 protein is CASSYRGTNEKLFF. CDR3 DNA (partial): TGTGCCAGCAGTTACAGGGGAACTAATGAAAAA.

In regard to this clone: Read coverage stops 3 residues before the CDR3 terminus; the germline J gene supplies the remainder. The chain uses TRBV6-1 and TRBJ2-5, with a possible D match to TRBD1 (6 bases). Germline V gives CDR1 MNHNS, CDR2 SASEGT. The CDR3 length is 15 residues. Trimming cost V 4 bases and J 4 bases, with 16 bases left between them. The CDR3 is CASSVVDQGRETQYF. The covered CDR3 bases are TGTGCCAGCAGTGTTGTCGACCAGGGGCGAGAGACC.

About this clone itself: At one of its ends the junction is not consistent with the germline gene, which may arise from a read error. The sequenced fragment ends 3 residues before the CDR3 boundary, so the rest is inferred from the germline J gene. The chain couples TRBV10-1 to TRBJ2-2; 7 bases map to TRBD1. Germline assignment: CDR1 WNHNN and CDR2 SYGVQD (reference sequence). The CDR3 contains 15 residues. The CDR3 spells CASSESRGHTGELFF. The covered CDR3 bases are TGCGCCAGCAGCGAGTCGAGGGGGCACACCGGGGAG.

CDR3 DNA (partial): TGTGCCAGCAGCGTCTCAGGGACTAATGAAAAA. Amino acid sequence: CASSVSGTNEK. In full, the CDR3 is CASSVSGTNEKLFF. V and J are TRBV7-9 and TRBJ1-4; a weak D match, TRBD1 (5 bases). The read falls 3 residues short of the CDR3 end, and the missing part is taken from the germline J gene. CDR1 and CDR2 from the germline V gene are SEHNR and FQNEAQ (reference sequence). Deletions cut 5 bases from V and 2 bases from J, with 9 bases between. CDR3 length equals 14 residues. Drawing the rest from reference TRBV7-9 and TRBJ1-4, the complete variable domain is DTGVSQNPRHKITKRGQNVTFRCDPISEHNRLYWYRQTLGQGPEFLTYFQNEAQLEKSRLLSDRFSAERPKGSFSTLEIQRTEQGDSAMYLCASSVSGTNEKLFFGSGTQLSVL.

Of note for this clone: Sequencing ends 3 residues short of the CDR3 end; the germline J gene provides the rest. The V and J genes are TRBV7-9 and TRBJ1-2, with 7 bases identical to TRBD1. The CDR3 is 13 amino acids. Germline CDR1 is SEHNR and CDR2 is FQNEAQ (reference sequence). With 1 base clipped from V and 6 bases from J, the junction kept 2 bases outside the gene matches. The CDR3 spells CASSLGTGDGYTF. CDR3 DNA (partial): TGTGCCAGCAGCTTAGGCACAGGGGATGGC.

As for this clone: Read data end 3 residues before the CDR3 end; the end is taken from the germline J gene. This chain uses TRBV7-4 with TRBJ1-5; D unresolved. The CDR3 covers 17 residues. The V end was cut by 1 base, the J end by 0 bases, with 13 bases between. Germline V gene lookup returns CDR1 SGHVT and CDR2 SQSDAQ. The CDR3 loop is CASSLVNLDYSNQPQHF. CDR3 DNA, as far as it was read: TGTGCCAGCAGCTTAGTTAACCTCGACTATAGCAATCAGCCC.

The CDR3 sequence is CASRAWGEDQPQHF. CDR3 DNA (partial): TGTGCCAGTAGGGCGTGGGGGGAGGATCAGCCC. The chain uses TRBV19 and TRBJ1-5; D possibly corresponds to TRBD1 (5 bases). The sequenced fragment ends 3 residues before the CDR3 boundary, so the rest is inferred from the germline J gene. The V gene's germline CDR1 is LNHDA and CDR2 SQIVND (reference sequence). CDR3 length: 14 residues. Trimming pared 6 bases from V and 5 bases from J, leaving 14 bases between.

About this clone itself: Sequencing ends 3 residues short of the CDR3 end; the germline J gene provides the rest. The chain has TRBV30 and TRBJ1-2; no definite D call. The CDR3 is made up of 16 amino acids. Trimming removed 2 bases from V and 4 bases from J, with 20 bases in between. The germline gives CDR1 GTSNPN, CDR2 SVGIG (reference sequence). CDR3 region: CAWSTTRGSSGYGYTF. CDR3 bases read: TGTGCCTGGAGTACGACCCGTGGATCTTCGGGCTATGGC.

As concerns this clone: The read stops 3 residues short of the end of the CDR3; the missing end is completed from the germline J gene. This chain links TRBV5-5 with TRBJ2-7; 8 positions agree with TRBD2. V lost 0 bases to trimming and J lost 6 bases; unmatched junction nucleotides: 8. This CDR3 region has 15 residues. Germline values: CDR1 SGHKS, CDR2 YYEKEE (reference sequence). The CDR3 DNA, read in part, is TGTGCCAGCAGCTTGGTGGAGGGACTAGTAGGCGAG. Encoded protein: CASSLVEGLVGE. The full CDR3 reads CASSLVEGLVGEQYF.